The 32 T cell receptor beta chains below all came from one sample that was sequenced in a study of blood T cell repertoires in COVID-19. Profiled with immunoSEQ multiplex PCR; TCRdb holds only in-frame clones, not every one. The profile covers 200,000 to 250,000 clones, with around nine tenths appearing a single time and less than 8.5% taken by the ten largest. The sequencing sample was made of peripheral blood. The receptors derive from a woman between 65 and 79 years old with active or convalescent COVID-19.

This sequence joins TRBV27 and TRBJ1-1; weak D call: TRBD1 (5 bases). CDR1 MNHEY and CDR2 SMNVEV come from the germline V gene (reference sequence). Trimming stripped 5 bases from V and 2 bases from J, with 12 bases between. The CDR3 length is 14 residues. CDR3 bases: TGTGCCAGCAGTCCTACGACAGTTAACACTGAAGCTTTCTTT. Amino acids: CASSPTTVNTEAFF.

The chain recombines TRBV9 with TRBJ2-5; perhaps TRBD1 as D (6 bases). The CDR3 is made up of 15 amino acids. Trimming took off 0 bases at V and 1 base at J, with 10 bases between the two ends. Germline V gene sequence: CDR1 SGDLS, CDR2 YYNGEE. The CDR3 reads CASSVDRTVQETQYF. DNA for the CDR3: TGTGCCAGCAGCGTAGACAGGACAGTCCAAGAGACCCAGTACTTC. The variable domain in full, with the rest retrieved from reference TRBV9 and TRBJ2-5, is DSGVTQTPKHLITATGQRVTLRCSPRSGDLSVYWYQQSLDQGLQFLIQYYNGEERAKGNILERFSAQQFPDLHSELNLSSLELGDSALYFCASSVDRTVQETQYFGPGTRLLVL.

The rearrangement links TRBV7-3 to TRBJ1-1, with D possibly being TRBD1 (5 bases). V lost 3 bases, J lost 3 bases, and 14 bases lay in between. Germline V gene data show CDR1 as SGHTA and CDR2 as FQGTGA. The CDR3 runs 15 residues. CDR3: CASSFALTDYTEAFF. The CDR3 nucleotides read TGTGCCAGCAGCTTCGCCTTGACAGATTACACTGAAGCTTTCTTT. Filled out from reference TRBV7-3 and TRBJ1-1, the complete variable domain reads GAGVSQTPSNKVTEKGKYVELRCDPISGHTALYWYRQSLGQGPEFLIYFQGTGAADDSGLPNDRFFAVRPEGSVSTLKIQRTERGDSAVYLCASSFALTDYTEAFFGQGTRLTVV.

The CDR3 protein is CASSLAVAGGLEGYGYTF. The CDR3 DNA reads TGTGCCAGCAGCTTGGCCGTCGCAGGGGGACTAGAAGGCTATGGCTACACCTTC. The chain uses TRBV5-4 and TRBJ1-2; 7 bases fit TRBD1. The CDR3 spans 18 residues. Germline-derived CDR1 and CDR2 are SGHNT and YYREEE (reference sequence). The V gene end was trimmed by 0 bases and the J gene end by 4 bases; junction bases not matched to a gene: 15.

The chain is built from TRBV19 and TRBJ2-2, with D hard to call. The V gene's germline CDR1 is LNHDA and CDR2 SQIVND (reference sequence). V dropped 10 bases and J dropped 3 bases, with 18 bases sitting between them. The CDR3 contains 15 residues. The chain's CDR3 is CATVGLGTYTGELFF. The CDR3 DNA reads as TGTGCCACCGTGGGCTTGGGCACCTACACCGGGGAGCTGTTTTTT.

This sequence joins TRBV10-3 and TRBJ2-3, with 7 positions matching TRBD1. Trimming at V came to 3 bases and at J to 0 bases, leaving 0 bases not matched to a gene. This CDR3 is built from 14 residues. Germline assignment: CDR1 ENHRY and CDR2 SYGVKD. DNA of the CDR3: TGTGCCATCAGTGAACAGGGGAGCACAGATACGCAGTATTTT. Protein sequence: CAISEQGSTDTQYF.

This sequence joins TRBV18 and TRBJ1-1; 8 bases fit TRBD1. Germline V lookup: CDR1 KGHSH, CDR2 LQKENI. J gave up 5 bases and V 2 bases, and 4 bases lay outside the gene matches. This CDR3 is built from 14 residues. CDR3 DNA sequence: TGTGCCAGCTCACCAGGGGGACAGGCTACTGAAGCTTTCTTT. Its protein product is CASSPGGQATEAFF.

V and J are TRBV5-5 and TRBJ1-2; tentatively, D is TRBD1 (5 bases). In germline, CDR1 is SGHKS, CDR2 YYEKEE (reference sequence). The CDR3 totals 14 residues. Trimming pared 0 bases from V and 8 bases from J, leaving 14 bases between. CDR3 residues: CASSLAGGVRGYTF. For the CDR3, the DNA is TGTGCCAGCAGCTTGGCCGGAGGGGTCCGAGGCTACACCTTC.

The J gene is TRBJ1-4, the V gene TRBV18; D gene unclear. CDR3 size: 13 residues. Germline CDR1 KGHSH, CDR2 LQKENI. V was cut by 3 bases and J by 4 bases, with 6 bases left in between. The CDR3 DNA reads TGTGCCAGCTCACCGGTACTTAATGAAAAACTGTTTTTT. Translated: CASSPVLNEKLFF.

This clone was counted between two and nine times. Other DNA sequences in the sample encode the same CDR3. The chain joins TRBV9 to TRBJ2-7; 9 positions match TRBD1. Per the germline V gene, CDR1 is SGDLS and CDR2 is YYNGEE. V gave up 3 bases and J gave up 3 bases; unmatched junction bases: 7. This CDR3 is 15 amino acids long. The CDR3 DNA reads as TGTGCCAGCAGCGCCACAGGGGGCGCGTTCTACGAGCAGTACTTC. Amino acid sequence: CASSATGGAFYEQYF.

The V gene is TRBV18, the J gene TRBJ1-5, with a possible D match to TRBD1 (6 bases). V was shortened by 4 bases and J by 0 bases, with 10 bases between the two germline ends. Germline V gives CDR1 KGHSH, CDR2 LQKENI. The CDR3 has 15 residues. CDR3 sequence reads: CASSLRQDSNQPQHF. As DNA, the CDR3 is TGTGCCAGCTCACTGAGACAGGATAGCAATCAGCCCCAGCATTTT.

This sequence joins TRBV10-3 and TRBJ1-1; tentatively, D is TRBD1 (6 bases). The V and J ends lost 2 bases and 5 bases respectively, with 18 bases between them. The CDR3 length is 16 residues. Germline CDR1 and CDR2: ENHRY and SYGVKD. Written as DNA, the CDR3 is TGTGCCATCAGTGAGGCGACAGGAGGATTGGGGACTGAAGCTTTCTTT. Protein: CAISEATGGLGTEAFF.

The CDR3 sequence: CASSPQGNTEAFF. CDR3 sequence (DNA): TGTGCCAGCAGTCCTCAGGGGAACACTGAAGCTTTCTTT. The chain uses TRBV7-3 and TRBJ1-1; D possibly corresponds to TRBD1 (5 bases). This CDR3 comprises 13 residues. Germline CDR1 reads SGHTA; CDR2 reads FQGTGA. V was cut by 6 bases and J by 1 base, with 9 bases left in between.

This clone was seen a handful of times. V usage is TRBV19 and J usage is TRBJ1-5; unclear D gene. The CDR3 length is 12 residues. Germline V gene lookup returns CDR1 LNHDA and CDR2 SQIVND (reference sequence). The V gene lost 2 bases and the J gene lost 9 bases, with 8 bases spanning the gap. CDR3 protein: CASSIPGGPQHF. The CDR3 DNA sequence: TGTGCCAGTAGTATACCCGGTGGGCCCCAGCATTTT. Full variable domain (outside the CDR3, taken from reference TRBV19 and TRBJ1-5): DGGITQSPKYLFRKEGQNVTLSCEQNLNHDAMYWYRQDPGQGLRLIYYSQIVNDFQKGDIAEGYSVSREKKESFPLTVTSAQKNPTAFYLCASSIPGGPQHFGDGTRLSIL.

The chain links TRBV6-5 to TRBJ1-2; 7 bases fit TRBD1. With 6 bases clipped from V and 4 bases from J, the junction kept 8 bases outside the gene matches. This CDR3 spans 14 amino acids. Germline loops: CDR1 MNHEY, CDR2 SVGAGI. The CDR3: CASSRDSPSYGYTF. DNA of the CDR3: TGTGCCAGCAGCAGGGACAGCCCCTCCTATGGCTACACCTTC.

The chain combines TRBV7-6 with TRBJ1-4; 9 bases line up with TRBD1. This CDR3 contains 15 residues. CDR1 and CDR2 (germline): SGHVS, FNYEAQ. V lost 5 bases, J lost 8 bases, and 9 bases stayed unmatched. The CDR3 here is CASSPRTGVGEKLFF. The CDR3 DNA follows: TGTGCCAGCAGCCCCAGGACAGGGGTTGGGGAAAAACTGTTTTTT.

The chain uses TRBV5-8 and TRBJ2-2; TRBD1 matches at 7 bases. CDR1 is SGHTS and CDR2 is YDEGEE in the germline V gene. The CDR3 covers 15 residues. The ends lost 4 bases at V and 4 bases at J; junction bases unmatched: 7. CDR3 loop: CASSARQGFTGELFF. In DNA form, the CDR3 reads TGTGCCAGCAGCGCGAGACAGGGTTTCACCGGGGAGCTGTTTTTT.

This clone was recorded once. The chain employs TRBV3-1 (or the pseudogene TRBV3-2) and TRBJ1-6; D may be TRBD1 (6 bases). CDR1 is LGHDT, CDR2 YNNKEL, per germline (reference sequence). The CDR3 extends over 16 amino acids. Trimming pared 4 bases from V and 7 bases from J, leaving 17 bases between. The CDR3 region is CASSPTGHLRNSPLHF. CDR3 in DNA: TGTGCCAGCAGCCCGACAGGTCACCTTAGGAATTCACCCCTCCACTTT.

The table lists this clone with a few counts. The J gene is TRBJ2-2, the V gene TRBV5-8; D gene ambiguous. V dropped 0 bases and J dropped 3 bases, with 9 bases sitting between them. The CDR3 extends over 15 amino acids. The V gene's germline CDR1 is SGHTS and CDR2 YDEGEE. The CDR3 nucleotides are TGTGCCAGCAGCTTGGCTAGGAAGGACACCGGGGAGCTGTTTTTT. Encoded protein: CASSLARKDTGELFF.

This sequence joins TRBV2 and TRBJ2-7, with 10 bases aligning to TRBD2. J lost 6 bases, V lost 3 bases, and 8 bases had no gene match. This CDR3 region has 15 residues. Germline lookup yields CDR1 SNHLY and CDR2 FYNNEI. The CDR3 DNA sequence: TGTGCCAGCAGTGATCTAGCGGGGGCCTACCGCGAGCAGTACTTC. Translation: CASSDLAGAYREQYF.

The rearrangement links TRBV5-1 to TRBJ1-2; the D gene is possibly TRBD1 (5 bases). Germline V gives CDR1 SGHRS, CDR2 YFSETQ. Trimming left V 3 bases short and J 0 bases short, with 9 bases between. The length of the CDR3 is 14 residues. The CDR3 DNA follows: TGCGCCAGCAGCTCCGGACAAGCTAACTATGGCTACACCTTC. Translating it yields CASSSGQANYGYTF.

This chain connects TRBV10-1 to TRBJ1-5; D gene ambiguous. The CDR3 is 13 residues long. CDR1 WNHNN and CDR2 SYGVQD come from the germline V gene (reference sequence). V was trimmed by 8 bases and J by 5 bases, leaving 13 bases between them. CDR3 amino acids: CASSPGSHQPQHF. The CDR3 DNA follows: TGCGCCAGCTCGCCAGGTTCCCATCAGCCCCAGCATTTT.

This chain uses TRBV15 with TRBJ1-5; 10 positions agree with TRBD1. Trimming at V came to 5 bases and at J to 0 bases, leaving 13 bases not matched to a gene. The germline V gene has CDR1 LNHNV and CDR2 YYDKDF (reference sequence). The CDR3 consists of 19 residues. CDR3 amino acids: CATSQRQGAGRFSNQPQHF. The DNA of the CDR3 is TGTGCCACCAGCCAACGACAGGGGGCGGGTCGTTTTAGCAATCAGCCCCAGCATTTT.

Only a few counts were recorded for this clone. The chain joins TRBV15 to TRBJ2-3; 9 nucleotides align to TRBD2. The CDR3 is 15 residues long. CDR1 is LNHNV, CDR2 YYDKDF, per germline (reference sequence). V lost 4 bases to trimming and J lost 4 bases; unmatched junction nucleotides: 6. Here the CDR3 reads CATSTRLAASDTQYF. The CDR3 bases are TGTGCCACCAGCACCCGACTAGCGGCGTCAGATACGCAGTATTTT.

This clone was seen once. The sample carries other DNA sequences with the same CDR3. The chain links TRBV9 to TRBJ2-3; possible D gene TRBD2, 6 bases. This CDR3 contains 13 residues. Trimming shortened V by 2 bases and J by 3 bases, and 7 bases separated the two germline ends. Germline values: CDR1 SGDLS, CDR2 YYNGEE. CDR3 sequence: CASSVRGTDTQYF. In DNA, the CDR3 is TGTGCCAGCAGCGTCCGGGGGACAGATACGCAGTATTTT.

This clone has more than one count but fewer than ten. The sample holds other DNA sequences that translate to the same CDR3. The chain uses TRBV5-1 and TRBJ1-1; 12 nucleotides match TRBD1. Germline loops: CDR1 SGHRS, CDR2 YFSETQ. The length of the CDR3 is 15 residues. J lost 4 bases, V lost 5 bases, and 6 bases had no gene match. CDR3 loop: CASSWGQGAGTEAFF. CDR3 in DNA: TGCGCCAGCAGTTGGGGACAGGGGGCGGGCACTGAAGCTTTCTTT. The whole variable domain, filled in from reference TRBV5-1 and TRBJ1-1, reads KAGVTQTPRYLIKTRGQQVTLSCSPISGHRSVSWYQQTPGQGLQFLFEYFSETQRNKGNFPGRFSGRQFSNSRSEMNVSTLELGDSALYLCASSWGQGAGTEAFFGQGTRLTVV.

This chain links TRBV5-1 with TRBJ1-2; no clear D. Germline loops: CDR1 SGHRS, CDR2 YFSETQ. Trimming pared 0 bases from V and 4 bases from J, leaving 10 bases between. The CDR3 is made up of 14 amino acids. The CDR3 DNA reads TGCGCCAGCAGCTTGGGCGGGGTACTCTATGGCTACACCTTC. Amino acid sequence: CASSLGGVLYGYTF. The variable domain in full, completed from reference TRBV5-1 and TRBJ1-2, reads KAGVTQTPRYLIKTRGQQVTLSCSPISGHRSVSWYQQTPGQGLQFLFEYFSETQRNKGNFPGRFSGRQFSNSRSEMNVSTLELGDSALYLCASSLGGVLYGYTFGSGTRLTVV.

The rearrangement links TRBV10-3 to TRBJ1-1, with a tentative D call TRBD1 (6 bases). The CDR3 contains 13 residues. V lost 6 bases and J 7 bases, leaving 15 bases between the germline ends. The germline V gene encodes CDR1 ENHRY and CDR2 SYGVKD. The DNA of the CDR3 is TGTGCCATCAGCAACAGGGAAGAGGGTGAAGCTTTCTTT. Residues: CAISNREEGEAFF.

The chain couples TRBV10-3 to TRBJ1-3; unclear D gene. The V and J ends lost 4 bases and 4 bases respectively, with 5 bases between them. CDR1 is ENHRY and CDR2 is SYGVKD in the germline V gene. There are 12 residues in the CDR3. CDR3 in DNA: TGTGCCATCAGTGCGAGGGGAAACACCATATATTTT. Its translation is CAISARGNTIYF.

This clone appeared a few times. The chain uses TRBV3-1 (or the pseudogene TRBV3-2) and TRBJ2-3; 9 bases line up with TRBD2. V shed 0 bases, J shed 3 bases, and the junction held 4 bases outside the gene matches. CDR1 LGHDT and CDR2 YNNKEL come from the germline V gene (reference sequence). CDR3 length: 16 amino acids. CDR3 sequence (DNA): TGTGCCAGCAGCCAAGATCTGCGGGGGGGTACAGATACGCAGTATTTT. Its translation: CASSQDLRGGTDTQYF.

The CDR3 loop reads CASSEHVVREGSLHF. As DNA, the CDR3 is TGTGCCAGCAGTGAACATGTAGTTCGGGAGGGGTCCCTTCATTTT. V is TRBV6-1 and J is TRBJ1-5, with D maybe TRBD1 (5 bases). Germline CDR1 reads MNHNS; CDR2 reads SASEGT. This CDR3 comprises 15 residues. Trimming removed 2 bases at V and 16 bases at J, with 24 bases between.

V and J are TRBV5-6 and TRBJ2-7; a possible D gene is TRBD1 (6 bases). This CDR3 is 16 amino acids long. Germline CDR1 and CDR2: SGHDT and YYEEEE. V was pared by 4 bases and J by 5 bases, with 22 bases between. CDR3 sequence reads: CASSPRYDRKSHEQYF. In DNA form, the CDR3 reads TGTGCCAGCAGCCCACGTTACGACAGGAAGTCTCACGAGCAGTACTTC.